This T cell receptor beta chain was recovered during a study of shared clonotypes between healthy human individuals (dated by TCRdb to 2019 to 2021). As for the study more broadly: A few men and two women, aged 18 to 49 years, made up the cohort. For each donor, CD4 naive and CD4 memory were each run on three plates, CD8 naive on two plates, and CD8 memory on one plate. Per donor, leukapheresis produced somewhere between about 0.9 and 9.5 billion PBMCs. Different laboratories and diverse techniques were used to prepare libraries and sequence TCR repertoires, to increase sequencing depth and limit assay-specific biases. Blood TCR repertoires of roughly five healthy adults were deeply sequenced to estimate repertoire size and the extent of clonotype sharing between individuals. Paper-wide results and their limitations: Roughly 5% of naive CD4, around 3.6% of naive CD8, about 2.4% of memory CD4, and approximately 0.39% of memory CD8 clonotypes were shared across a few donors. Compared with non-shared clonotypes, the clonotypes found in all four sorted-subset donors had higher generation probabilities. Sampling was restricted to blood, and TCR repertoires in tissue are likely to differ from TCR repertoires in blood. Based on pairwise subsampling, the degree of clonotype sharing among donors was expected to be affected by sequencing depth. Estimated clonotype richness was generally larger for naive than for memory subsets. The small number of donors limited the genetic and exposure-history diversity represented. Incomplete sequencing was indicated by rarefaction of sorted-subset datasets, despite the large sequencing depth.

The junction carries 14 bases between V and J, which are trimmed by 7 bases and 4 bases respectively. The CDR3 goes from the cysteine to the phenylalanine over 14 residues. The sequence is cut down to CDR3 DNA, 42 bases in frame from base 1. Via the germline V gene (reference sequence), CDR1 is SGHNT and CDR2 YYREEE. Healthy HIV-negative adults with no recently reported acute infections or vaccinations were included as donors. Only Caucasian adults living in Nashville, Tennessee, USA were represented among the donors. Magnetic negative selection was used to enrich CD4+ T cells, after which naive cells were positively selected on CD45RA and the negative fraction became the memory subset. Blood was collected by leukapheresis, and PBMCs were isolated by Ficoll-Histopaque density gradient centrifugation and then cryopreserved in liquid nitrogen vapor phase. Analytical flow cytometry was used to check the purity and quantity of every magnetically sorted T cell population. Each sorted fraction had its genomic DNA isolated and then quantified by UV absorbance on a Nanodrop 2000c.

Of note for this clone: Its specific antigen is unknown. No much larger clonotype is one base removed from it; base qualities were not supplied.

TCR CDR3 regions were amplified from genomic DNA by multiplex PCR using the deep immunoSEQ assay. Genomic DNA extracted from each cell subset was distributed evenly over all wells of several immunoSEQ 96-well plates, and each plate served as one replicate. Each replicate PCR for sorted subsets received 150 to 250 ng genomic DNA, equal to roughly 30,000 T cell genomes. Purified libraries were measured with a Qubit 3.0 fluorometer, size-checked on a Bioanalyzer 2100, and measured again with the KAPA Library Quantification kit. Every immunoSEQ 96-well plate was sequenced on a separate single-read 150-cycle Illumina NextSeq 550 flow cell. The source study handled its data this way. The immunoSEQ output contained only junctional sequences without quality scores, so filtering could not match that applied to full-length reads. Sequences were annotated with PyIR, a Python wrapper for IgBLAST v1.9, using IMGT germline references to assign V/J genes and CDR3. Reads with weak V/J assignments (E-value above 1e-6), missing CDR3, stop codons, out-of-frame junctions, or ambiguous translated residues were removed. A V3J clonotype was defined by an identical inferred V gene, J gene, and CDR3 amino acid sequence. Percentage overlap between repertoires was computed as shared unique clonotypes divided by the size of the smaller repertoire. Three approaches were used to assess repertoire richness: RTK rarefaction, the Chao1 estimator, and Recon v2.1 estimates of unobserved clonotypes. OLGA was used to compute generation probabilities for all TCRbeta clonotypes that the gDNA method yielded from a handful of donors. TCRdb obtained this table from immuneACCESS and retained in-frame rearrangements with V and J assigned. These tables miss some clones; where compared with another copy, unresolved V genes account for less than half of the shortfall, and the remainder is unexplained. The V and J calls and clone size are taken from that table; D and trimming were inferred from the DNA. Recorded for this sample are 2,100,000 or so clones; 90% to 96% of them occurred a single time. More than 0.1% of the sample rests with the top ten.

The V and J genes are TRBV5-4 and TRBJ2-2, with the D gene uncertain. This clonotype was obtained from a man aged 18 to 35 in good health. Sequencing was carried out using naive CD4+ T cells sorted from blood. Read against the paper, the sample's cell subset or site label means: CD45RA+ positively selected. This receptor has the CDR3 CASGNKTGTGELFF. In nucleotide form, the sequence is TGTGCCAGCGGCAACAAGACGGGCACCGGGGAGCTGTTTTTT.